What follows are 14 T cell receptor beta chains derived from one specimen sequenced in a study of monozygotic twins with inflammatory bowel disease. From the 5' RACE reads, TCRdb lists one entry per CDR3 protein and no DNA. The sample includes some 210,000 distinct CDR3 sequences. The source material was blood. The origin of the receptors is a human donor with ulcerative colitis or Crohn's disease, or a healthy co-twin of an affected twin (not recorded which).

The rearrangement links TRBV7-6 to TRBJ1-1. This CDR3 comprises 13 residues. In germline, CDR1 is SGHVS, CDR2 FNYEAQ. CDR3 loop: CASSFQLSTEAFF.

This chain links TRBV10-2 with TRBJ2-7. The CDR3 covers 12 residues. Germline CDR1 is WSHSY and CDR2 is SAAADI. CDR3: CASKGSSYEQYF.

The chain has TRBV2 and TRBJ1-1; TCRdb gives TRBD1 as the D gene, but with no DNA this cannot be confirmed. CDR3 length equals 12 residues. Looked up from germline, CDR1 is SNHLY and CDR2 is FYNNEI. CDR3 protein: CASGLQPPAAFF.

The CDR3: CASSLGQASSYEQYF. This chain links TRBV6-1 with TRBJ2-7; TCRdb picks TRBD1, but there is no DNA to check that call. The CDR3 has 15 amino acids. The germline gives CDR1 MNHNS, CDR2 SASEGT.

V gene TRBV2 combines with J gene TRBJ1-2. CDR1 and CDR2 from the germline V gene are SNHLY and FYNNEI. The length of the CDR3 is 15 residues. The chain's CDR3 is CASSEWPIANYGYTF. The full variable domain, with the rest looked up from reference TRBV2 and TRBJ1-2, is EPEVTQTPSHQVTQMGQEVILRCVPISNHLYFYWYRQILGQKVEFLVSFYNNEISEKSEIFDDQFSVERPDGSNFTLKIRSTKLEDSAMYFCASSEWPIANYGYTFGSGTRLTVV.

CDR3 loop: CASSFRRTASVDGYTF. The chain is built from TRBV27 and TRBJ1-2; TCRdb's assignment of TRBD1 cannot be checked, as there is no DNA. Germline V gene data show CDR1 as MNHEY and CDR2 as SMNVEV (reference sequence). This CDR3 is built from 16 residues.

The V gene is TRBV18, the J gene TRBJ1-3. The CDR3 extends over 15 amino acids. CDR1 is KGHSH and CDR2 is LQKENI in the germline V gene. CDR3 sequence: CASSPTLYAGNTIYF.

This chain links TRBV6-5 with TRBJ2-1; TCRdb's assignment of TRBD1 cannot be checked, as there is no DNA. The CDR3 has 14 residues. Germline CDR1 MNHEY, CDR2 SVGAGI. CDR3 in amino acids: CASSYSYRGNEQFF.

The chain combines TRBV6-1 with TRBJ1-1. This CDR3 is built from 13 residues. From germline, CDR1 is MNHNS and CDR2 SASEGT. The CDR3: CASSEWSNTEAFF.

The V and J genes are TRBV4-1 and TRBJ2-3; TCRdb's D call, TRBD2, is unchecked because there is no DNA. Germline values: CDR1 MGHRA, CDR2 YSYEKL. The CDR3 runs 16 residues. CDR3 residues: CASSHPSGVSTDTQYF.

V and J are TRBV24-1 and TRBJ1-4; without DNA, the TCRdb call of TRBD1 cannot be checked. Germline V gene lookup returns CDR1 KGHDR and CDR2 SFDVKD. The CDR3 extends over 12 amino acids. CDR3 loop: CATQGEDEKLFF.

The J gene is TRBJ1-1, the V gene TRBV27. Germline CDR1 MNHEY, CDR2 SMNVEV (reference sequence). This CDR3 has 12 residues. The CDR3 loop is CASSPPNTEAFF.

The CDR3 sequence is CASSLGGQPEKLFF. The genes are TRBV5-1 and TRBJ1-4; lacking DNA, the TRBD1 call made by TCRdb goes unchecked. Looked up from germline, CDR1 is SGHRS and CDR2 is YFSETQ. This CDR3 has 14 residues.

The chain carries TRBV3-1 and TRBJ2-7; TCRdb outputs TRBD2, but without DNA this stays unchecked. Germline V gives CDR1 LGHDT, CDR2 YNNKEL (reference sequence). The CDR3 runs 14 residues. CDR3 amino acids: CASSLKAGLNEQYF.